This TCR beta chain was retrieved from a study of T cell responses to AZD1222 COVID-19 vaccine. Study-level findings and limits: Researchers report vaccine-associated CD4 TCRs spanning spike, with dominance at 160-218 and 743-854.

Using immunoSEQ multiplex PCR, the repertoire was profiled, and TCRdb retains in-frame clones only, with some absent. This table holds around 150,000 clones, 94% found once. The V gene lost 10 bases and the J gene lost 0 bases, with 10 bases spanning the gap. Germline loops: CDR1 SEHNR, CDR2 FQNEAQ (reference sequence). The CDR3 is 13 residues long. This clone was recorded once. Antigen unknown. Sequencing used peripheral blood, obtained on day 0 of AZD1222 vaccination. The chain combines TRBV7-9 with TRBJ1-3; a weak D match, TRBD1 (5 bases). The origin of this receptor is an adult in good health. The CDR3 spells CANLDNSGNTIYF. The DNA for the CDR3 is TGTGCCAACTTGGACAACTCTGGAAACACCATATATTTT.